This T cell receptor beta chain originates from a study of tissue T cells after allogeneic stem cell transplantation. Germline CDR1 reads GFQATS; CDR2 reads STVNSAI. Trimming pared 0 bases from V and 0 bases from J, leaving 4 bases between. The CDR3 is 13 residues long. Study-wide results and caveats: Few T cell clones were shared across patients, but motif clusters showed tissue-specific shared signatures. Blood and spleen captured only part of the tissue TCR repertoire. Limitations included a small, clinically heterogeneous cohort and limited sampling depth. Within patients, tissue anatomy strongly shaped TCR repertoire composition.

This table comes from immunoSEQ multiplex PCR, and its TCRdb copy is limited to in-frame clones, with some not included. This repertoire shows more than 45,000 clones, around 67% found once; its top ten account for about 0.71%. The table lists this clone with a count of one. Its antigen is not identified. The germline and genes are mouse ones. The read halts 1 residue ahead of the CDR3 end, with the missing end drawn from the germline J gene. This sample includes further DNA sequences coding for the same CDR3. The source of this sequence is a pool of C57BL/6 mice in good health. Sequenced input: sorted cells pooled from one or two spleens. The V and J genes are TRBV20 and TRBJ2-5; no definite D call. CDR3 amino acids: CGARDHNQDTQYF. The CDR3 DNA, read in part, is TGTGGTGCTAGGGATCATAACCAAGACACCCAGTAC.